This T cell receptor beta chain was retrieved from a study of technical replicates of blood from a handful of donors. Assay used: immunoSEQ multiplex PCR; TCRdb lists only in-frame clones, some missing. The sample has about 57,000 clones, about 88% seen once. Trimming took off 2 bases at V and 2 bases at J, with 9 bases between the two ends. Per the germline V gene, CDR1 is SNHLY and CDR2 is FYNNEI. The CDR3 has 14 amino acids. This receptor was obtained from a human donor in good health. Some clones in this sample may be carry-over from other donors' samples. The sequenced sample was PBMCs. This sequence joins TRBV2 and TRBJ2-5, with unresolved D. The CDR3 DNA is TGTGCCAGCAGTGAATTATCCCTACAAGAGACCCAGTACTTC. This encodes CASSELSLQETQYF.